The 5 T cell receptor beta chains given below trace back to one sample, sequenced in a study of cytomegalovirus exposure and HLA in healthy donors. The PCR was carried out with 60 Vbeta primers and 13 Jbeta primers. Repertoires were generated with immunoSEQ multiplex PCR, while TCRdb's copy carries only in-frame clones and drops some. The sample includes 120,000 to 150,000 clones, about four fifths of them seen just once. The sequencing sample was made of PBMCs. The receptors here all came from a male donor in good health and CMV-seropositive.

This sequence joins TRBV19 and TRBJ2-7; 8 bases are shared with TRBD1. CDR3 length: 17 amino acids. V was pared by 3 bases and J by 7 bases, with 17 bases of the junction left unmatched. Germline-derived CDR1 and CDR2 are LNHDA and SQIVND (reference sequence). CDR3 sequence: CASSISSPGQGRAEQYF. CDR3 DNA: TGTGCCAGTAGTATCAGTTCACCTGGACAGGGTAGGGCGGAGCAGTACTTC.

V and J are TRBV6-5 and TRBJ2-5; 7 bases map to TRBD2. TRBJ2-7 explains the end of the DNA better; the J call may be wrong. CDR1 is MNHEY and CDR2 is SVGAGI in the germline V gene. The CDR3 is 12 amino acids. CDR3 sequence reads: CASSTAGDEQYF. The CDR3, as DNA: TGTGCCAGCAGTACCGCGGGAGACGAGCAGTACTTC.

This chain links TRBV5-4 with TRBJ2-3, with no clear D. CDR1 is SGHNT, CDR2 YYREEE, per germline (reference sequence). V shed 2 bases and J shed 1 base, with 8 bases lying between them. This CDR3 is built from 14 residues. CDR3: CASSFSLGTDTQYF. The CDR3, as DNA: TGTGCCAGCAGCTTTAGTCTGGGCACAGATACGCAGTATTTT.

This clone was counted a few times. The V gene is TRBV9, the J gene TRBJ1-2, with a weak D call TRBD1 (5 bases). The germline V gene has CDR1 SGDLS and CDR2 YYNGEE. The V and J ends lost 4 bases and 3 bases respectively, with 16 bases between them. The CDR3 runs 15 residues. DNA of the CDR3: TGTGCCAGCAGCCCCTCTCAGGCGGGGGACTATGGCTACACCTTC. Its translation is CASSPSQAGDYGYTF. Filled out from reference TRBV9 and TRBJ1-2, the complete variable domain reads DSGVTQTPKHLITATGQRVTLRCSPRSGDLSVYWYQQSLDQGLQFLIQYYNGEERAKGNILERFSAQQFPDLHSELNLSSLELGDSALYFCASSPSQAGDYGYTFGSGTRLTVV.

This clone appeared a few times. The CDR3 loop reads CASSLGGTSGVQETQYF. In DNA form, the CDR3 reads TGTGCCAGCAGCTTGGGGGGTACTAGCGGGGTCCAAGAGACCCAGTACTTC. V usage is TRBV7-2 and J usage is TRBJ2-5; 10 bases agree with TRBD2. Germline trimming cut 3 bases from V and 1 base from J; bases unmatched to any gene: 8. Germline V lookup: CDR1 SGHTA, CDR2 FQGNSA. The CDR3 sequence is 17 residues long.